The clone carrying this TCR beta chain was recorded a few times. What it binds is not known. Original processing methods: Across clinicopathological groups, CDR3 differences served as the basis for building a distant-metastasis classifier for papillary thyroid cancer. TCRdb reprocessed the PCR reads via MiXCR. The V and J calls were determined by TCRdb, not by the authors. The sample holds over 50,000 clones, roughly 30% seen once. The sample is drawn from a study of metastatic and nonmetastatic thyroid tumors. Study-level results: Significantly higher TCR beta diversity was reportedly seen in malignant thyroid tumors than benign nodules, in blood and tumor.

The CDR3 is made up of 16 amino acids. Germline V lookup: CDR1 MNHEY, CDR2 SMNVEV (reference sequence). V lost 11 bases to trimming and J lost 0 bases; unmatched junction nucleotides: 6. Nobody among the patients had been given any treatment before thyroid surgery. The sample consisted of blood. J is TRBJ2-6 and V is TRBV27; 11 positions match TRBD2. The clonotype comes from a female donor with papillary thyroid cancer or a benign thyroid nodule (not recorded which). Some clones in this sample may be carry-over from other donors' samples. The CDR3 reads CACGLAGFSGANVLTF. As DNA, the CDR3 is TGTGCCTGTGGACTAGCGGGTTTCTCTGGGGCCAACGTCCTGACTTTC.